A single sample gave rise to the 23 T cell receptor beta chains below, sequenced in a study of T cell responses to AZD1222 COVID-19 vaccine. Using immunoSEQ multiplex PCR, the repertoire was profiled, and TCRdb retains in-frame clones only, with some absent. The sample lists 150,000 or so clones; 90% to 95% were seen once. Specimen: peripheral blood, collected on day 0 of AZD1222 vaccination. The receptors derive from an adult in good health.

The chain combines TRBV7-2 with TRBJ1-5; perhaps TRBD1 as D (5 bases). Trimming removed 5 bases at V and 7 bases at J, with 21 bases between. The V gene's germline CDR1 is SGHTA and CDR2 FQGNSA. This CDR3 spans 16 amino acids. Here the CDR3 reads CASSRPGQGERQPQHF. The CDR3 nucleotides are TGTGCCAGCAGCCGCCCCGGGCAGGGTGAAAGGCAGCCCCAGCATTTT.

The chain links TRBV7-2 to TRBJ2-5; 9 bases line up with TRBD1. J was trimmed by 4 bases and V by 3 bases; bases with no gene match: 6. The CDR3 consists of 15 residues. In germline, CDR1 is SGHTA, CDR2 FQGNSA. CDR3 nucleotide sequence: TGTGCCAGCAGCTTGGACAGGGGAGGAGCAGAGACCCAGTACTTC. This translates into CASSLDRGGAETQYF.

A note on this clone: Mismatch with germline at one junction end may stem from a read error. This chain joins TRBV19 and TRBJ1-3, with D hard to call. The CDR3 runs to 13 residues. Germline CDR1 is LNHDA and CDR2 is SQIVND (reference sequence). The CDR3 is CASATVSVNTIYF. The CDR3 DNA is TGTGCCAGTGCAACAGTATCTGTAAACACCATATATTTT.

The chain joins TRBV2 to TRBJ2-7; 8 bases line up with TRBD1. Germline CDR1 is SNHLY and CDR2 is FYNNEI. The CDR3 spans 15 residues. J was trimmed by 3 bases and V by 4 bases; bases with no gene match: 8. The CDR3 spells CASSAPDREIYEQYF. In DNA, the CDR3 is TGTGCCAGCAGTGCCCCGGACAGGGAGATCTACGAGCAGTACTTC.

The chain is built from TRBV21-1 and TRBJ1-3. TRBV21-1 is designated a pseudogene. The CDR3 is made up of 20 amino acids. The CDR3 bases are TGTGCCAGCAGCAAAGCATCGAGGGGCCCCCCGGGCTTCTCTGGAAACACCATATATTTT. It codes for CASSKASRGPPGFSGNTIYF.

This clone has just one count. The chain couples TRBV6-6 to TRBJ1-1; D ambiguous. Trimming took 7 bases from V and 4 from J, leaving 13 bases between them. Germline assignment: CDR1 MNHNY and CDR2 SVGAGI (reference sequence). The CDR3 is made up of 13 amino acids. CDR3 protein: CASTLNSGTEAFF. The CDR3 nucleotides are TGTGCCAGCACCCTAAACAGTGGCACTGAAGCTTTCTTT.

The genes are TRBV28 and TRBJ2-3; 8 nucleotides line up with TRBD2. V shed 6 bases, J shed 5 bases, and the junction held 10 bases outside the gene matches. This CDR3 has 15 amino acids. Germline V gives CDR1 MDHEN, CDR2 SYDVKM. The CDR3 nucleotides are TGTGCCAGCAGCGGTACCCCGGGGGGGCGAGATACGCAGTATTTT. Its translation: CASSGTPGGRDTQYF.

This clone was detected only once. This chain uses TRBV5-8 with TRBJ2-1; D not resolved. The germline V gene encodes CDR1 SGHTS and CDR2 YDEGEE. Between the trimmed V and J ends, which lost 0 bases and 4 bases, there was a span of 11 bases. This CDR3 has 15 residues. The CDR3 sequence: CASSLVAEVYNEQFF. The CDR3, as DNA: TGTGCCAGCAGCTTGGTCGCGGAAGTATACAATGAGCAGTTCTTC.

This clone was recorded once. The chain is built from TRBV12-3 or TRBV12-4 and TRBJ1-1; D gene uncertain. This CDR3 contains 13 residues. V was trimmed by 4 bases and J by 1 base, leaving 7 bases between them. Written as DNA, the CDR3 is TGTGCCAGCAGTTACACGGAGAACACTGAAGCTTTCTTT. Its translation is CASSYTENTEAFF.

CDR3 nucleotides: TGTGCCTGGAAAGGGGGCGGCTACGAGCAGTACTTC. Translating it yields CAWKGGGYEQYF. This chain joins TRBV30 and TRBJ2-7; 7 bases line up with TRBD1. Germline V lookup: CDR1 GTSNPN, CDR2 SVGIG (reference sequence). The CDR3 has 12 amino acids. The V segment lost 4 bases and the J segment 3 bases; nucleotides outside the gene matches: 3.

A single count supports this clone. The V call is TRBV19, the J call TRBJ1-1; TRBD1 might be the D (6 bases). The ends were cut back, 5 bases at V and 0 bases at J, with 10 bases in the middle. CDR3 length: 14 residues. The germline V gene encodes CDR1 LNHDA and CDR2 SQIVND (reference sequence). This CDR3 is CASSPQGLNTEAFF. CDR3 in DNA: TGTGCCAGTAGTCCTCAGGGGCTGAACACTGAAGCTTTCTTT.

This chain's CDR3 is CASSRDRVPFGYTF. CDR3 bases: TGTGCCAGCAGCCGCGACAGGGTCCCGTTTGGCTACACCTTC. The chain employs TRBV7-8 and TRBJ1-2; 7 nucleotides line up with TRBD1. Germline CDR1 and CDR2: SGHVS and FQNEAQ. V dropped 5 bases and J dropped 7; count of bases not matched to a gene: 10. This CDR3 contains 14 residues.

The chain employs TRBV4-1 and TRBJ1-5, with D possibly being TRBD1 (5 bases). CDR1 is MGHRA, CDR2 YSYEKL, per germline. Trimming shortened V by 3 bases and J by 7 bases, and 10 bases separated the two germline ends. The CDR3 has 13 residues. The chain's CDR3 is CASSQDKRQPQHF. The CDR3 nucleotides read TGCGCCAGCAGCCAGGACAAGCGGCAGCCCCAGCATTTT.

The chain is built from TRBV7-2 and TRBJ1-1; D unresolved. The germline V gene has CDR1 SGHTA and CDR2 FQGNSA. Trimming stripped 0 bases from V and 1 base from J, with 9 bases between. The CDR3 has 15 amino acids. CDR3 sequence (DNA): TGTGCCAGCAGCTTAGCGCTCGGAACGAACACTGAAGCTTTCTTT. This codes for CASSLALGTNTEAFF.

The chain joins TRBV6-4 to TRBJ1-4; 7 bases align to TRBD1. The V gene's germline CDR1 is MRHNA and CDR2 SNTAGT. The CDR3 has 15 residues. V was clipped by 3 bases and J by 7 bases; unmatched bases: 8. CDR3 nucleotide sequence: TGTGCCAGCAGTGAAGATGAGACAGGGAGTGAAAAACTGTTTTTT. It translates to CASSEDETGSEKLFF.

The chain is built from TRBV7-2 and TRBJ1-5, with D perhaps TRBD1 (6 bases). Per the germline V gene, CDR1 is SGHTA and CDR2 is FQGNSA. Trimming removed 6 bases at V and 7 bases at J, with 19 bases between. This CDR3 comprises 15 residues. The CDR3 reads CASRLRGGTGQPQHF. The CDR3 DNA is TGTGCCAGCAGACTGAGAGGGGGTACTGGACAGCCCCAGCATTTT. Variable domain in full (rest from reference TRBV7-2 and TRBJ1-5): GAGVSQSPSNKVTEKGKDVELRCDPISGHTALYWYRQSLGQGLEFLIYFQGNSAPDKSGLPSDRFSAERTGGSVSTLTIQRTQQEDSAVYLCASRLRGGTGQPQHFGDGTRLSIL.

This clone showed up just once. The rearrangement joins TRBV10-2 to TRBJ2-2; 11 nucleotides match TRBD2. Germline CDR1 WSHSY, CDR2 SAAADI. The V and J ends lost 4 bases and 4 bases, in that order; junction bases with no gene match: 2. The CDR3 length is 15 residues. For the CDR3, the DNA is TGCGCCAGCAGTGCACTAGCGGGGGTCACCGGGGAGCTGTTTTTT. This encodes CASSALAGVTGELFF.

This chain links TRBV19 with TRBJ1-2; TRBD1 aligns across 9 bases. The CDR3 loop spans 12 amino acids. CDR1 is LNHDA, CDR2 SQIVND, per germline (reference sequence). V trimming: 9 bases; J trimming: 8 bases; junction bases outside the gene matches: 7. In DNA form, the CDR3 reads TGTGCCAGCACCGGGACAGGGAAGGGCTACACCTTC. As protein: CASTGTGKGYTF.

This clone was counted a few times. The gene calls are TRBV5-6 and TRBJ1-1; tentatively, D is TRBD1 (5 bases). Germline V gives CDR1 SGHDT, CDR2 YYEEEE. The V and J ends lost 3 bases and 1 base respectively, with 16 bases between them. CDR3 length: 16 residues. CDR3 sequence: CASSWQRAGRNTEAFF. In DNA form, the CDR3 reads TGTGCCAGCAGCTGGCAAAGGGCAGGGAGGAACACTGAAGCTTTCTTT.

The chain employs TRBV7-9 and TRBJ2-5, with a weak D call TRBD1 (6 bases). With 1 base removed from V and 4 bases from J, the gap between germline ends came to 16 bases. Germline CDR1 is SEHNR and CDR2 is FQNEAQ (reference sequence). The CDR3 totals 16 residues. CDR3 in DNA: TGTGCCAGCAGCTTAGATCGGGCAGGGGTCGCAGAGACCCAGTACTTC. This sequence encodes CASSLDRAGVAETQYF.

The chain employs TRBV29-1 and TRBJ1-2; 7 bases line up with TRBD1. Per the germline V gene, CDR1 is SQVTM and CDR2 is ANQGSEA. J was trimmed by 4 bases and V by 7 bases; bases with no gene match: 12. This CDR3 region has 14 residues. The CDR3 here is CSARGLQGTYGYTF. The CDR3 nucleotides read TGCAGCGCCCGAGGACTACAGGGGACCTATGGCTACACCTTC.

V gene TRBV27 combines with J gene TRBJ1-1; 7 bases are shared with TRBD1. The J segment lost 5 bases and the V segment lost 6 bases, leaving 9 bases of the junction unmatched. CDR1 is MNHEY, CDR2 SMNVEV, per germline (reference sequence). CDR3 length: 14 residues. CDR3 nucleotide sequence: TGTGCCAGCAGATTAGGGGGCAAGAAGACTGAAGCTTTCTTT. As protein: CASRLGGKKTEAFF.

The sample holds a few counts of this clone. The CDR3 loop reads CATSRDPSYTIYF. CDR3 in DNA: TGTGCCACCAGCAGAGATCCCAGTTACACCATATATTTT. V gene TRBV15 combines with J gene TRBJ1-3; D ambiguous. Germline loops: CDR1 LNHNV, CDR2 YYDKDF (reference sequence). The CDR3 is 13 amino acids. V lost 0 bases, J lost 8 bases, and 8 bases lay in between.